The 24 T cell receptor beta chains below all came from one sample that was sequenced in a study of control samples from healthy donors and cancer patients. TCRdb's copy holds only in-frame clones and misses some; the assay was immunoSEQ multiplex PCR. The sample lists 50,000 to 75,000 clones, over 75% occurring once. The specimen was blood. These receptors were collected from a man aged 40-50 years in good health.

The J gene is TRBJ2-1, the V gene TRBV24-1, with TRBD2 identical over 8 bases. CDR1 and CDR2 (germline): KGHDR, SFDVKD. Germline trimming cut 10 bases from V and 5 bases from J; bases unmatched to any gene: 6. The CDR3 is 13 residues long. Written as DNA, the CDR3 is TGTGCCACAGGGACTAGTCAACACAATGAGCAGTTCTTC. Its protein is CATGTSQHNEQFF.

In this sample, this clone turned up a few times. V gene TRBV6-1 combines with J gene TRBJ2-7; D possibly corresponds to TRBD1 (5 bases). The length of the CDR3 is 12 residues. Between the trimmed V and J ends, which lost 2 bases and 11 bases, there was a span of 13 bases. Germline V gene lookup returns CDR1 MNHNS and CDR2 SASEGT. The CDR3 loop reads CASSESGASEYF. The CDR3 coding sequence is TGTGCCAGCAGTGAATCTGGGGCTTCGGAGTACTTC.

V gene TRBV6-2 or TRBV6-3 combines with J gene TRBJ1-2; D is undetermined. Trimming took off 0 bases at V and 1 base at J, with 15 bases between the two ends. Germline V CDR1 and CDR2: MNHEY, SVGEGT. CDR3 length equals 17 residues. This CDR3 reads CASSYSIPRKFNYGYTF. The CDR3 nucleotides are TGTGCCAGCAGTTACTCGATTCCTAGGAAGTTTAACTATGGCTACACCTTC.

The V gene is TRBV11-2, the J gene TRBJ2-5, with 10 bases matching TRBD2. Losses at the gene ends were 5 bases for V and 8 bases for J; bases not matched to a gene: 5. The CDR3 spans 13 residues. Germline assignment: CDR1 SGHAT and CDR2 FQNNGV. CDR3 residues: CASSTGLAVTQYF. CDR3 in DNA: TGTGCCAGCAGCACAGGACTAGCGGTAACCCAGTACTTC.

The chain recombines TRBV6-5 with TRBJ2-7; D perhaps matches TRBD2 (5 bases). The length of the CDR3 is 13 residues. Germline loops: CDR1 MNHEY, CDR2 SVGAGI. V lost 6 bases and J lost 8, with 17 bases in between. CDR3 bases: TGTGCCAGCAGACCTGCGGGCCAGAGCCAGCAGTACTTC. This translates into CASRPAGQSQQYF.

The V gene is TRBV11-3, the J gene TRBJ1-2; 9 positions agree with TRBD1. After removal of 1 base from V and 9 bases from J, the junction contained 12 bases not matched to a gene. The CDR3 loop spans 16 amino acids. The germline V gene has CDR1 SGHNT and CDR2 YENEEA. The CDR3 nucleotides are TGTGCCAGCAGCTTAGCTCGGGACAGGGCGGGGTTCCGCTACACCTTC. Residues: CASSLARDRAGFRYTF.

This clone appeared a few times. This chain connects TRBV5-1 to TRBJ1-2, with D possibly matching TRBD1 (5 bases). There are 14 residues in the CDR3. V lost 0 bases to trimming and J lost 7 bases, with 13 bases between them. The V gene's germline CDR1 is SGHRS and CDR2 YFSETQ. The CDR3 DNA reads as TGCGCCAGCAGCTTGGAGGGACGCTCGATTGGCTACACCTTC. This translates into CASSLEGRSIGYTF.

The chain recombines TRBV11-2 with TRBJ2-1, with 13 bases fitting TRBD2. V lost 5 bases and J lost 8; bases outside the gene matches: 9. Germline CDR1 SGHAT, CDR2 FQNNGV. This CDR3 has 16 residues. CDR3 DNA sequence: TGTGCCAGCAGCCGAAAGCCACTAGCGGGGGGGCATGAGCAGTTCTTC. Translation gives CASSRKPLAGGHEQFF.

The chain is built from TRBV2 and TRBJ1-5; no clear D gene. The CDR3 consists of 13 residues. Germline-derived CDR1 and CDR2 are SNHLY and FYNNEI. Trimming took off 4 bases at V and 3 bases at J, with 7 bases between the two ends. CDR3 protein: CASSAESNQPQHF. DNA for the CDR3: TGTGCCAGCAGTGCAGAATCCAATCAGCCCCAGCATTTT.

The rearrangement links TRBV24-1 to TRBJ2-5, with 13 positions matching TRBD2. Germline assignment: CDR1 KGHDR and CDR2 SFDVKD. With 9 bases clipped from V and 0 bases from J, the junction kept 21 bases outside the gene matches. The CDR3 has 21 amino acids. The CDR3 loop reads CATPTLFAGLAGVPNQETQYF. The CDR3 nucleotides are TGTGCCACCCCTACTCTTTTCGCCGGACTAGCGGGGGTGCCTAACCAAGAGACCCAGTACTTC.

V is TRBV19 and J is TRBJ1-5; 7 bases are shared with TRBD1. This CDR3 has 16 amino acids. The germline V gene encodes CDR1 LNHDA and CDR2 SQIVND (reference sequence). V gave up 5 bases and J gave up 5 bases; unmatched junction bases: 12. The CDR3 coding sequence is TGTGCCAGTAGTTCATCCGACAGGGCTTGGGATCAGCCCCAGCATTTT. Translation: CASSSSDRAWDQPQHF.

The genes are TRBV7-9 and TRBJ2-3; D perhaps matches TRBD2 (5 bases). The CDR3 contains 15 residues. Trimming took off 5 bases at V and 1 base at J, with 13 bases between the two ends. Per germline, CDR1 SEHNR and CDR2 FQNEAQ (reference sequence). In DNA form, the CDR3 reads TGTGCCAGCAGCCCCCAGCTCGGGGGCACAGATACGCAGTATTTT. Amino acids: CASSPQLGGTDTQYF. Complete variable domain (other parts from reference TRBV7-9 and TRBJ2-3): DTGVSQNPRHKITKRGQNVTFRCDPISEHNRLYWYRQTLGQGPEFLTYFQNEAQLEKSRLLSDRFSAERPKGSFSTLEIQRTEQGDSAMYLCASSPQLGGTDTQYFGPGTRLTVL.

This clone appeared a few times. This rearrangement joins TRBV27 to TRBJ1-6, with D unresolved. The germline V gene encodes CDR1 MNHEY and CDR2 SMNVEV (reference sequence). V was shortened by 7 bases and J by 4 bases, with 11 bases between the two germline ends. The CDR3 spans 14 residues. CDR3 loop: CASTSPGYNSPLHF. In nucleotides, the CDR3 is TGTGCCAGCACCTCCCCTGGGTATAATTCACCCCTCCACTTT.

The chain has TRBV5-6 and TRBJ1-2; 9 nucleotides match TRBD1. With 5 bases clipped from V and 6 bases from J, the junction kept 11 bases outside the gene matches. The CDR3 loop spans 15 amino acids. CDR1 and CDR2 (germline): SGHDT, YYEEEE. The CDR3 DNA reads TGTGCCAGCAGGCGTAAGGACAGGGGTGACAATGGCTACACCTTC. As protein: CASRRKDRGDNGYTF. The whole variable domain, filled in from reference TRBV5-6 and TRBJ1-2, reads DAGVTQSPTHLIKTRGQQVTLRCSPKSGHDTVSWYQQALGQGPQFIFQYYEEEERQRGNFPDRFSGHQFPNYSSELNVNALLLGDSALYLCASRRKDRGDNGYTFGSGTRLTVV.

This chain connects TRBV4-2 to TRBJ2-5; D is undetermined. Germline values: CDR1 LGHNA, CDR2 YNFKEQ. Trimming took 1 base from V and 5 from J, leaving 14 bases between them. This CDR3 region has 15 residues. The DNA for the CDR3 is TGTGCCAGCAGCCAAGCTGTGGTAGGTCAGGAGACCCAGTACTTC. This translates into CASSQAVVGQETQYF.

The chain recombines TRBV28 with TRBJ1-1, with D possibly matching TRBD1 (5 bases). This CDR3 spans 14 amino acids. The germline V gene encodes CDR1 MDHEN and CDR2 SYDVKM. The V end was cut by 6 bases, the J end by 2 bases, with 13 bases between. The CDR3 nucleotides are TGTGCCAGCAGCCTGCGGGGGTTAAACACTGAAGCTTTCTTT. Its protein product is CASSLRGLNTEAFF.

The chain employs TRBV6-2 or TRBV6-3 and TRBJ2-3; 7 nucleotides match TRBD1. Germline values: CDR1 MNHEY, CDR2 SVGEGT. The CDR3 totals 17 residues. J lost 5 bases, V lost 4 bases, and 15 bases had no gene match. CDR3 amino acids: CASSSTQGREAGDTQYF. The CDR3 DNA is TGTGCCAGCAGTTCGACACAGGGGCGAGAGGCGGGAGATACGCAGTATTTT.

The CDR3: CASSVTPPGREFF. The CDR3 DNA sequence: TGTGCCAGCAGCGTGACTCCGCCAGGGCGGGAGTTCTTC. The genes are TRBV7-2 and TRBJ2-1; either TRBD1 or TRBD2 may supply D (5 bases each). Germline lookup yields CDR1 SGHTA and CDR2 FQGNSA. This CDR3 is built from 13 residues. V was shortened by 5 bases and J by 14 bases, with 19 bases between the two germline ends.

The V and J genes are TRBV7-2 and TRBJ1-6; D remains ambiguous. This CDR3 comprises 12 residues. Deletions cut 3 bases from V and 7 bases from J, with 4 bases between. Germline CDR1 is SGHTA and CDR2 is FQGNSA. DNA for the CDR3: TGTGCCAGCAGCTTCAGGAATTCACCCCTCCACTTT. This encodes CASSFRNSPLHF.

Regarding this clone: Within the sample, other DNA sequences also encode this same CDR3. V is TRBV19 and J is TRBJ1-2, with D unresolved. CDR3 length: 13 amino acids. Between the trimmed V and J ends, which lost 3 bases and 2 bases, there was a span of 7 bases. Per the germline V gene, CDR1 is LNHDA and CDR2 is SQIVND (reference sequence). This chain's CDR3 is CASSIGVNYGYTF. In nucleotides, the CDR3 is TGTGCCAGTAGTATCGGGGTCAACTATGGCTACACCTTC.

J is TRBJ2-5 and V is TRBV7-3, with 8 bases fitting TRBD2. Per the germline V gene, CDR1 is SGHTA and CDR2 is FQGTGA. The CDR3 has 15 amino acids. The junction had 6 bases not matched to a gene; V was cut back by 5 bases and J by 1 base. CDR3: CASSQNGGAQETQYF. As DNA, the CDR3 is TGTGCCAGCAGCCAAAACGGGGGGGCCCAAGAGACCCAGTACTTC.

The V call is TRBV11-3, the J call TRBJ2-1, with unresolved D. Trimming took 4 bases from V and 6 from J, leaving 7 bases between them. The CDR3 consists of 12 residues. Per germline, CDR1 SGHNT and CDR2 YENEEA. CDR3 nucleotides: TGTGCCAGCAGCTCGGACCGCAATGAGCAGTTCTTC. This gives the protein CASSSDRNEQFF. The variable domain in full, with the rest retrieved from reference TRBV11-3 and TRBJ2-1, is EAGVVQSPRYKIIEKKQPVAFWCNPISGHNTLYWYLQNLGQGPELLIRYENEEAVDDSQLPKDRFSAERLKGVDSTLKIQPAELGDSAVYLCASSSDRNEQFFGPGTRLTVL.

The chain links TRBV7-6 to TRBJ1-6, with unresolved D. CDR3 length: 20 residues. V was clipped by 5 bases and J by 0 bases, with 23 bases between them. Germline CDR1 and CDR2: SGHVS and FNYEAQ. The CDR3 DNA sequence: TGTGCCAGCAGCCTCGGTAAAACCGCCTCGTTTAGCTCCTATAATTCACCCCTCCACTTT. Protein: CASSLGKTASFSSYNSPLHF.

This clone was counted a few times. The rearrangement uses TRBV2 and TRBJ1-2; TRBD1 agrees at 7 bases. J gave up 3 bases and V 3 bases, and 4 bases lay outside the gene matches. This CDR3 spans 14 amino acids. The germline gives CDR1 SNHLY, CDR2 FYNNEI. The CDR3, as DNA: TGTGCCAGCAGTGACAGAACAGGGGACTATGGCTACACCTTC. Its translation: CASSDRTGDYGYTF.